The 30 T cell receptor beta chains presented below share a single source sample, sequenced in a study of shared clonotypes between healthy human individuals. TCRdb's copy holds only in-frame clones and misses some; the assay was immunoSEQ multiplex PCR. Among roughly 530,000 clones, 90% to 97% were seen once, and the ten largest hold approximately 0.06%. The sample consisted of naive CD4+ T cells sorted from blood. Subset indicated: CD45RA+ positively selected. The receptor set was obtained from a woman between 25 and 40 years old in good health.

In its sample, this clone was seen once. V and J are TRBV4-1 and TRBJ2-5; no reliable D call. The end of the DNA is better explained by TRBJ2-7, so the J call may be wrong. Germline assignment: CDR1 MGHRA and CDR2 YSYEKL. This CDR3 comprises 16 residues. CDR3: CASSQVALVLSYEQYF. The CDR3 bases are TGCGCCAGCAGCCAAGTCGCCCTGGTTCTGTCCTACGAGCAGTACTTC.

V gene TRBV11-1 combines with J gene TRBJ2-7; unclear D gene. Trimming removed 9 bases from V and 2 bases from J, with 20 bases in between. The CDR3 loop spans 15 amino acids. Germline loops: CDR1 SGHAT, CDR2 FQDESV (reference sequence). The DNA for the CDR3 is TGTGCCAGTGGACCTCAGTGGTCCGCTACCTACGAGCAGTACTTC. Amino acids: CASGPQWSATYEQYF. The whole variable domain, remainder taken from reference TRBV11-1 and TRBJ2-7, is EAEVAQSPRYKITEKSQAVAFWCDPISGHATLYWYRQILGQGPELLVQFQDESVVDDSQLPKDRFSAERLKGVDSTLKIQPAELGDSAMYLCASGPQWSATYEQYFGPGTRLTVT.

The V gene is TRBV28, the J gene TRBJ1-4; D unresolved. V shed 3 bases and J shed 13 bases, with 15 bases lying between them. This CDR3 contains 13 residues. Germline lookup yields CDR1 MDHEN and CDR2 SYDVKM. The CDR3 sequence is CASSFLGRIGLFF. DNA of the CDR3: TGTGCCAGCAGTTTCCTTGGACGGATAGGACTGTTTTTT. The full variable domain, in which reference TRBV28 and TRBJ1-4 provide the parts outside the CDR3, is DVKVTQSSRYLVKRTGEKVFLECVQDMDHENMFWYRQDPGLGLRLIYFSYDVKMKEKGDIPEGYSVSREKKERFSLILESASTNQTSMYLCASSFLGRIGLFFGSGTQLSVL.

The rearrangement uses TRBV28 and TRBJ2-5; D remains unclear. Per germline, CDR1 MDHEN and CDR2 SYDVKM. The CDR3 loop spans 14 amino acids. The ends were cut back, 1 base at V and 2 bases at J, with 8 bases in the middle. The CDR3 DNA is TGTGCCAGCAGTTTATCAGCGCCGCAAGAGACCCAGTACTTC. This gives the protein CASSLSAPQETQYF.

The V gene is TRBV28, the J gene TRBJ2-3, with TRBD2 matching 11 bases. This CDR3 is 15 amino acids long. Germline trimming cut 7 bases from V and 6 bases from J; bases unmatched to any gene: 9. From germline, CDR1 is MDHEN and CDR2 SYDVKM. CDR3 amino acids: CASTQLAGVSDTQYF. CDR3 sequence (DNA): TGTGCCAGCACACAACTAGCGGGAGTATCGGATACGCAGTATTTT.

The V gene is TRBV7-9, the J gene TRBJ1-5; D uncertain. V shed 1 base and J shed 4 bases, with 11 bases lying between them. Per germline, CDR1 SEHNR and CDR2 FQNEAQ (reference sequence). The CDR3 runs 15 residues. In DNA form, the CDR3 reads TGTGCCAGCAGCTTAGGCGACGGACCAAATCAGCCCCAGCATTTT. This encodes CASSLGDGPNQPQHF.

V usage is TRBV7-8 and J usage is TRBJ2-7; D possibly corresponds to TRBD2 (7 bases). The CDR3 length is 16 residues. Trimming left V 3 bases short and J 6 bases short, with 21 bases between. In germline, CDR1 is SGHVS, CDR2 FQNEAQ. The DNA of the CDR3 is TGTGCCAGCAGCTTGGAGGGGGGACTAACAGTTCTCGAGCAGTACTTC. Residues: CASSLEGGLTVLEQYF.

This clone was observed a single time. The V gene is TRBV28, the J gene TRBJ2-5; 12 positions match TRBD1. The closer fit of TRBJ2-7 to the DNA end suggests the J call may be wrong. Germline assignment: CDR1 MDHEN and CDR2 SYDVKM. The CDR3 loop spans 15 amino acids. DNA for the CDR3: TGTGCCAGCAGTTTGGTCGGGACAGGGGGCGTCGAGCAGTACTTC. It is translated as CASSLVGTGGVEQYF.

The chain combines TRBV2 with TRBJ1-1, with a tentative D call TRBD1 (6 bases). V was cut by 6 bases and J by 1 base, with 12 bases left in between. The CDR3 contains 14 residues. Germline-derived CDR1 and CDR2 are SNHLY and FYNNEI. CDR3 nucleotides: TGTGCCAGCAGCATAGAGGGGGGGAACACTGAAGCTTTCTTT. It translates to CASSIEGGNTEAFF.

V and J are TRBV11-2 and TRBJ2-5; D is unresolved. The end of the DNA is better explained by TRBJ2-7, so the J call may be wrong. This CDR3 comprises 13 residues. Per germline, CDR1 SGHAT and CDR2 FQNNGV. Written as DNA, the CDR3 is TGTGCCAGCAGCTTACAGAGCTCCTACGAGCAGTACTTC. It yields the protein CASSLQSSYEQYF.

The chain joins TRBV28 to TRBJ2-7, with a tentative D call TRBD2 (6 bases). Trimming cost V 8 bases and J 3 bases, with 17 bases left between them. The germline gives CDR1 MDHEN, CDR2 SYDVKM. The CDR3 contains 14 residues. As DNA, the CDR3 is TGTGCCAGCCGCCAGGAGGGATTCAACTACGAGCAGTACTTC. This sequence encodes CASRQEGFNYEQYF.

The rearrangement links TRBV12-2 to TRBJ1-2. TRBV12-2 is annotated as a pseudogene. The CDR3 totals 11 residues. CDR3 sequence reads: CASRFGDGYTF. DNA for the CDR3: TGTGCAAGTCGCTTCGGGGATGGCTACACCTTC.

The chain links TRBV6-1 to TRBJ2-7; no clear D gene. The CDR3 has 14 residues. The V end lost 4 bases, the J end lost 0 bases, and 10 bases lay between the germline ends. From germline, CDR1 is MNHNS and CDR2 SASEGT. The CDR3 region is CASSGRRSSYEQYF. The CDR3 DNA sequence: TGTGCCAGCAGTGGACGAAGGAGCTCCTACGAGCAGTACTTC.

This clone was seen once. The V call is TRBV7-9, the J call TRBJ2-7; D gene ambiguous. This CDR3 spans 13 amino acids. Trimming pared 5 bases from V and 5 bases from J, leaving 13 bases between. Germline V gene data show CDR1 as SEHNR and CDR2 as FQNEAQ (reference sequence). The CDR3 DNA reads as TGTGCCAGCAGCAGGCGTAAGACCAACGAGCAGTACTTC. Translating it yields CASSRRKTNEQYF.

The chain employs TRBV13 and TRBJ2-7; TRBD2 might be the D (6 bases). V lost 1 base and J 5 bases, leaving 18 bases between the germline ends. Germline lookup yields CDR1 PRHDT and CDR2 FYEKMQ (reference sequence). The CDR3 totals 16 residues. DNA for the CDR3: TGTGCCAGCAGCTTAGTACGTTGGGGGGATCGCGACGAGCAGTACTTC. Translating it yields CASSLVRWGDRDEQYF.

The chain uses TRBV10-1 and TRBJ2-5, with a tentative D call TRBD2 (6 bases). Germline values: CDR1 WNHNN, CDR2 SYGVQD (reference sequence). The CDR3 extends over 14 amino acids. The V end was cut by 4 bases, the J end by 5 bases, with 14 bases between. DNA for the CDR3: TGCGCCAGCAGTGGGGGACTGATCCCGGAGACCCAGTACTTC. It codes for CASSGGLIPETQYF.

This clone was observed a handful of times. This sequence joins TRBV7-8 and TRBJ2-6, with D unclear. This CDR3 region has 16 residues. Trimming took 5 bases from V and 0 from J, leaving 11 bases between them. The germline V gene has CDR1 SGHVS and CDR2 FQNEAQ. Written as DNA, the CDR3 is TGTGCCAGCAGCCTGGCTCACAACTCTGGGGCCAACGTCCTGACTTTC. It yields the protein CASSLAHNSGANVLTF. The whole variable domain, filled in from reference TRBV7-8 and TRBJ2-6, reads GAGVSQSPRYKVAKRGQDVALRCDPISGHVSLFWYQQALGQGPEFLTYFQNEAQLDKSGLPSDRFFAERPEGSVSTLKIQRTQQEDSAVYLCASSLAHNSGANVLTFGAGSRLTVL.

The chain is built from TRBV2 and TRBJ2-5, with 7 bases fitting TRBD1. V shed 6 bases and J 4 bases; nucleotides not matched to a gene: 11. There are 15 residues in the CDR3. Germline CDR1 and CDR2: SNHLY and FYNNEI. CDR3 coding DNA: TGTGCCAGCAGCTTTGGACAGGATGGGCTAGAGACCCAGTACTTC. As protein: CASSFGQDGLETQYF. Combining the CDR3 with reference TRBV2 and TRBJ2-5 gives the whole variable domain EPEVTQTPSHQVTQMGQEVILRCVPISNHLYFYWYRQILGQKVEFLVSFYNNEISEKSEIFDDQFSVERPDGSNFTLKIRSTKLEDSAMYFCASSFGQDGLETQYFGPGTRLLVL.

The chain is built from TRBV7-6 and TRBJ2-1, with TRBD1 identical over 8 bases. The ends lost 3 bases at V and 3 bases at J; junction bases unmatched: 10. Germline assignment: CDR1 SGHVS and CDR2 FNYEAQ. The CDR3 consists of 17 residues. The CDR3 DNA is TGTGCCAGCAGCTTTACTTTCAGGGGGCGAGGCTACAATGAGCAGTTCTTC. This gives the protein CASSFTFRGRGYNEQFF.

This sequence joins TRBV2 and TRBJ2-7; the D gene is possibly TRBD1 (5 bases). The germline V gene has CDR1 SNHLY and CDR2 FYNNEI. With 7 bases removed from V and 12 bases from J, the gap between germline ends came to 19 bases. The CDR3 is made up of 12 amino acids. The CDR3 DNA sequence: TGTGCCAGCAAAGCGCAGGGTACCCTGTTGTACTTC. Protein sequence: CASKAQGTLLYF.

The V call is TRBV5-1, the J call TRBJ1-4; TRBD1 might be the D (5 bases). V lost 4 bases, J lost 6 bases, and 16 bases lay in between. CDR1 and CDR2 from the germline V gene are SGHRS and YFSETQ. The CDR3 totals 15 residues. This CDR3 reads CASSVGRQRDEKLFF. The CDR3 bases are TGCGCCAGCAGCGTTGGGCGACAGAGAGATGAAAAACTGTTTTTT. Variable domain in full (rest from reference TRBV5-1 and TRBJ1-4): KAGVTQTPRYLIKTRGQQVTLSCSPISGHRSVSWYQQTPGQGLQFLFEYFSETQRNKGNFPGRFSGRQFSNSRSEMNVSTLELGDSALYLCASSVGRQRDEKLFFGSGTQLSVL.

This clone was picked up one time. The same CDR3 arises from other DNA sequences in this sample as well. The chain is built from TRBV20-1 and TRBJ2-1; D unclear. V dropped 2 bases and J dropped 4 bases, with 0 bases sitting between them. Looked up from germline, CDR1 is DFQATT and CDR2 is SNEGSKA (reference sequence). This CDR3 is 10 amino acids long. The CDR3 is CSARYNEQFF. CDR3 nucleotides: TGCAGTGCTAGATACAATGAGCAGTTCTTC.

V is TRBV5-1 and J is TRBJ2-7; a possible D gene is TRBD1 (6 bases). V dropped 4 bases and J dropped 2 bases, with 13 bases sitting between them. CDR3 length: 14 amino acids. Germline CDR1 SGHRS, CDR2 YFSETQ. The CDR3 here is CASSQGTDPYEQYF. The CDR3 DNA reads TGCGCCAGCAGCCAGGGGACGGACCCCTACGAGCAGTACTTC.

This chain connects TRBV5-4 to TRBJ2-1; maybe TRBD1 (5 bases). Trimming pared 4 bases from V and 3 bases from J, leaving 11 bases between. Germline V gene sequence: CDR1 SGHNT, CDR2 YYREEE (reference sequence). The CDR3 totals 14 residues. In DNA, the CDR3 is TGTGCCAGCAGCGTGGACACGGTCTACAATGAGCAGTTCTTC. It codes for CASSVDTVYNEQFF. Looking up the rest from reference TRBV5-4 and TRBJ2-1 gives the full variable domain: ETGVTQSPTHLIKTRGQQVTLRCSSQSGHNTVSWYQQALGQGPQFIFQYYREEENGRGNFPPRFSGLQFPNYSSELNVNALELDDSALYLCASSVDTVYNEQFFGPGTRLTVL.

V is TRBV19 and J is TRBJ1-4; no firm D call. CDR3 length: 18 amino acids. With 3 bases removed from V and 0 bases from J, the gap between germline ends came to 17 bases. The V gene's germline CDR1 is LNHDA and CDR2 SQIVND (reference sequence). CDR3 loop: CASSIFRLSGATNEKLFF. CDR3 nucleotides: TGTGCCAGTAGTATCTTCCGATTATCCGGTGCAACTAATGAAAAACTGTTTTTT.

The chain is built from TRBV10-2 and TRBJ1-1; D remains ambiguous. Germline CDR1 WSHSY, CDR2 SAAADI. CDR3 length: 13 residues. V dropped 7 bases and J dropped 2 bases, with 11 bases sitting between them. The CDR3 DNA is TGCGCCAGCAAGGAGATTTTAAACACTGAAGCTTTCTTT. Amino acid sequence: CASKEILNTEAFF.

This sequence joins TRBV28 and TRBJ1-6; D ambiguous. Germline V lookup: CDR1 MDHEN, CDR2 SYDVKM. V gave up 5 bases and J gave up 7 bases, with 9 bases separating them. The CDR3 spans 13 residues. In DNA form, the CDR3 reads TGTGCCAGCAGTCCCGGGTGGAATTCACCCCTCCACTTT. This encodes CASSPGWNSPLHF.

The rearrangement links TRBV28 to TRBJ1-2, with 7 bases lining up with TRBD1. The CDR3 is 15 amino acids. Trimming cost V 2 bases and J 4 bases; bases outside gene matches: 7. CDR1 is MDHEN and CDR2 is SYDVKM in the germline V gene. The CDR3 DNA sequence: TGTGCCAGCAGTTTAGGAGGGGACAGTCTCTATGGCTACACCTTC. This codes for CASSLGGDSLYGYTF.

This clone was detected only once. The chain is built from TRBV5-4 and TRBJ2-3; 12 nucleotides match TRBD2. J gave up 4 bases and V 0 bases, and 0 bases lay outside the gene matches. The CDR3 loop spans 15 amino acids. In germline, CDR1 is SGHNT, CDR2 YYREEE (reference sequence). CDR3 coding DNA: TGTGCCAGCAGCTTGGGACTAGCGGGAGCAGATACGCAGTATTTT. Protein product: CASSLGLAGADTQYF.

The rearrangement links TRBV28 to TRBJ2-4; 10 nucleotides match TRBD2. V dropped 6 bases and J dropped 0; count of bases not matched to a gene: 5. Germline V gene data show CDR1 as MDHEN and CDR2 as SYDVKM. This CDR3 is built from 16 residues. Here the CDR3 reads CASSLLAGTAKNIQYF. CDR3 sequence (DNA): TGTGCCAGCAGCTTACTAGCGGGAACAGCCAAAAACATTCAGTACTTC.